This is a list of T cell receptor beta chains from one sample in a study of shared T cell receptors in the human thymus. Generated by immunoSEQ multiplex PCR, the TCRdb table keeps only in-frame clones and is missing some. Among under 700,000 clones listed, 70% to 80% were seen once. Another study also made use of these data, one on human thymus T cells.

What was sequenced was thymocytes. Receptors were obtained from a boy younger than two with a congenital heart defect. The CDR3 runs from the conserved cysteine through the conserved F or W. Fields, in order: V gene, D gene, clone size, CDR3 length, J gene, CDR3 protein, CDR3 DNA. D genes are given only for firm matches. Clone size appears in some rows only: once, few, many, or a class for an expanded clone.

V gene: TRBV4-1
D gene: .
clone size: few
CDR3 length: 15
J gene: TRBJ1-2
CDR3 protein: CASSPCGGLNYGYTF
CDR3 DNA: TGCGCCAGCAGCCCCTGTGGAGGGTTAAACTATGGCTACACCTTC

V gene: TRBV6-5
D gene: TRBD2
clone size: .
CDR3 length: 15
J gene: TRBJ2-7
CDR3 protein: CASSALADPSYEQYF
CDR3 DNA: TGTGCCAGCAGTGCACTAGCGGACCCCTCCTACGAGCAGTACTTC

V gene: TRBV27
D gene: TRBD2
clone size: .
CDR3 length: 16
J gene: TRBJ2-7
CDR3 protein: CASSLYGLAGVKEQYF
CDR3 DNA: TGTGCCAGCAGTTTATATGGACTAGCGGGAGTGAAGGAGCAGTACTTC

V gene: TRBV9
D gene: TRBD2
clone size: .
CDR3 length: 18
J gene: TRBJ2-7
CDR3 protein: CASSVGTGTSGPTYEQYF
CDR3 DNA: TGTGCCAGCAGCGTAGGGACAGGGACTAGCGGGCCTACCTACGAGCAGTACTTC

V gene: TRBV10-1
D gene: .
clone size: .
CDR3 length: 15
J gene: TRBJ2-1
CDR3 protein: CASSDVQQPRNEQFF
CDR3 DNA: TGCGCCAGCAGTGACGTCCAGCAACCGCGGAATGAGCAGTTCTTC

V gene: TRBV27
D gene: .
clone size: .
CDR3 length: 12
J gene: TRBJ2-3
CDR3 protein: CASSSHTDTQYF
CDR3 DNA: TGTGCCAGCAGTTCCCACACAGATACGCAGTATTTT

V gene: TRBV6-5
D gene: TRBD1
clone size: .
CDR3 length: 13
J gene: TRBJ1-2
CDR3 protein: CASTRTGRRGYTF
CDR3 DNA: TGTGCCAGCACCAGGACAGGGAGGCGAGGCTACACCTTC

V gene: TRBV2
D gene: TRBD2
clone size: .
CDR3 length: 16
J gene: TRBJ2-7
CDR3 protein: CASSTPGLAGPLEQYF
CDR3 DNA: TGTGCCAGCAGTACCCCGGGACTAGCGGGGCCATTGGAGCAGTACTTC

V gene: TRBV19
D gene: TRBD1
clone size: .
CDR3 length: 18
J gene: TRBJ1-5
CDR3 protein: CASSIGLLGQGDNQPQHF
CDR3 DNA: TGTGCCAGTAGTATAGGCCTACTGGGACAGGGGGACAATCAGCCCCAGCATTTT

V gene: TRBV4-2
D gene: TRBD1
clone size: .
CDR3 length: 15
J gene: TRBJ1-1
CDR3 protein: CASSQEDRVGTEAFF
CDR3 DNA: TGTGCCAGCAGCCAGGAGGACAGGGTTGGCACTGAAGCTTTCTTT